The 14 T cell receptor beta chains below come from one sample, sequenced in a study of blood T cells in healthy people across ages. The authors ran a second PCR of roughly 7 to 11 cycles using a sample-barcoded 5' primer and a J-beta primer mix. TCRdb ran MiXCR on the 5' RACE reads and lists one entry per CDR3 protein. The sample holds fewer than 2,000,000 distinct CDR3 sequences, around 35% seen once. The sequenced material came from blood. These receptors were collected from a woman aged 30 to 39 in good health.

Only a few counts were recorded for this clonotype. The J gene is TRBJ2-4, the V gene TRBV20-1, with 7 bases that match TRBD1. CDR3 size: 14 residues. V lost 8 bases to trimming and J lost 0 bases; unmatched junction nucleotides: 7. CDR1 is DFQATT and CDR2 is SNEGSKA in the germline V gene (reference sequence). Here the CDR3 reads CSTPDRTAKNIQYF. CDR3 sequence (DNA): TGCAGTACCCCGGACAGGACAGCCAAAAACATTCAGTACTTC.

There are a few counts of this clonotype. The chain couples TRBV7-9 to TRBJ2-1; TRBD2 might be the D (6 bases). V was trimmed by 3 bases and J by 2 bases, leaving 11 bases between them. CDR1 is SEHNR and CDR2 is FQNEAQ in the germline V gene (reference sequence). The CDR3 spans 15 residues. CDR3 protein: CASSFGGITYNEQFF. The CDR3 DNA follows: TGTGCCAGCAGCTTCGGCGGGATTACCTACAATGAGCAGTTCTTC.

This clonotype was counted between two and nine times. The chain has TRBV2 and TRBJ2-7; D is ambiguous. The germline V gene encodes CDR1 SNHLY and CDR2 FYNNEI. V was clipped by 7 bases and J by 2 bases, with 12 bases between them. CDR3 length equals 13 residues. DNA of the CDR3: TGTGCCAGCAATAGCAACAGACCCTACGAGCAGTACTTC. Translation gives CASNSNRPYEQYF.

This chain joins TRBV4-2 and TRBJ2-5; 8 bases are shared with TRBD2. Germline loops: CDR1 LGHNA, CDR2 YNFKEQ. The CDR3 totals 15 residues. V lost 2 bases, J lost 5 bases, and 7 bases stayed unmatched. The CDR3 reads CASSQRAGARETQYF. Written as DNA, the CDR3 is TGTGCCAGCAGCCAACGAGCGGGGGCCCGGGAGACCCAGTACTTC.

This chain links TRBV28 with TRBJ2-2, with 9 bases fitting TRBD2. The CDR3 has 17 residues. CDR1 and CDR2 (germline): MDHEN, SYDVKM. V gave up 7 bases and J gave up 3 bases; unmatched junction bases: 12. Written as DNA, the CDR3 is TGTGCCAGCACCCCTTTGGCTAGCGGGACACACACCGGGGAGCTGTTTTTT. It encodes CASTPLASGTHTGELFF.

In this sample, this clonotype turned up many times. V and J are TRBV5-1 and TRBJ2-5; 9 positions match TRBD2. V lost 2 bases and J lost 1; bases outside the gene matches: 9. CDR1 is SGHRS, CDR2 YFSETQ, per germline. The CDR3 totals 17 residues. The CDR3 spells CASSLSGSRGGQETQYF. CDR3 in DNA: TGCGCCAGCAGCTTATCGGGATCGCGGGGGGGCCAAGAGACCCAGTACTTC.

The chain has TRBV29-1 and TRBJ1-2; D not certain. Germline assignment: CDR1 SQVTM and CDR2 ANQGSEA. The CDR3 is 13 amino acids. V lost 0 bases to trimming and J lost 6 bases, with 11 bases between them. The CDR3 protein is CSVEEVQYDGYTF. CDR3 DNA sequence: TGCAGCGTTGAAGAGGTGCAGTACGATGGCTACACCTTC.

The chain combines TRBV3-1 with TRBJ1-1; D uncertain. The length of the CDR3 is 14 residues. CDR1 is LGHDT and CDR2 is YNNKEL in the germline V gene (reference sequence). Trimming removed 1 base at V and 7 bases at J, with 13 bases between. CDR3 in DNA: TGTGCCAGCAGCCAAGGTAGAGGTCGGGGTGAAGCTTTCTTT. This sequence encodes CASSQGRGRGEAFF. The full variable domain, rest sourced from reference TRBV3-1 and TRBJ1-1, is DTAVSQTPKYLVTQMGNDKSIKCEQNLGHDTMYWYKQDSKKFLKIMFSYNNKELIINETVPNRFSPKSPDKAHLNLHINSLELGDSAVYFCASSQGRGRGEAFFGQGTRLTVV.

V usage is TRBV7-9 and J usage is TRBJ2-3; unclear D gene. CDR1 and CDR2 from the germline V gene are SEHNR and FQNEAQ (reference sequence). CDR3 size: 14 residues. Trimming stripped 5 bases from V and 6 bases from J, with 15 bases between. CDR3 DNA sequence: TGTGCCAGCAGCCCGTCATTGAATGCGGATACGCAGTATTTT. Translating gives CASSPSLNADTQYF.

This clonotype was observed many times. The chain uses TRBV7-9 and TRBJ2-3; 10 bases agree with TRBD2. The CDR3 consists of 16 residues. V lost 5 bases and J lost 1; bases outside the gene matches: 6. Looked up from germline, CDR1 is SEHNR and CDR2 is FQNEAQ (reference sequence). CDR3 DNA: TGTGCCAGCAGCACCGTAGCGGGGGGAGGCACAGATACGCAGTATTTT. The encoded protein is CASSTVAGGGTDTQYF.

The CDR3 loop reads CASSLGTGDRETQYF. The CDR3 coding sequence is TGTGCCAGCAGCCTAGGGACAGGGGATCGAGAGACCCAGTACTTC. V and J are TRBV7-6 and TRBJ2-5, with 10 positions matching TRBD1. The germline V gene has CDR1 SGHVS and CDR2 FNYEAQ. V trimming: 5 bases; J trimming: 4 bases; junction bases outside the gene matches: 7. This CDR3 is 15 amino acids long.

This clonotype was seen only a few times. The chain has TRBV7-9 and TRBJ2-1, with D possibly matching TRBD2 (6 bases). The CDR3 sequence is 12 residues long. Looked up from germline, CDR1 is SEHNR and CDR2 is FQNEAQ (reference sequence). The germline V and J ends were trimmed by 3 bases and 10 bases, with 10 bases remaining between them. The DNA for the CDR3 is TGTGCCAGCAGCTTCCTAGCGAGAGAGCAGTTCTTC. Translated, it gives CASSFLAREQFF.

J is TRBJ2-1 and V is TRBV7-6, with D possibly TRBD2 on 7 matching bases. This CDR3 is built from 15 residues. V lost 0 bases and J 6 bases, leaving 12 bases between the germline ends. CDR1 and CDR2 (germline): SGHVS, FNYEAQ. The CDR3 loop reads CASSLAGGPTNEQFF. DNA for the CDR3: TGTGCCAGCAGCTTAGCGGGGGGGCCAACCAATGAGCAGTTCTTC.

This clonotype was counted only a few times. The rearrangement links TRBV15 to TRBJ2-5, with TRBD2 as a possible D gene (6 bases). Trimming took off 1 base at V and 11 bases at J, with 26 bases between the two ends. CDR3 length: 17 residues. CDR1 LNHNV and CDR2 YYDKDF come from the germline V gene (reference sequence). The CDR3 region has the DNA TGTGCCACCAGCAGAGCCGGCGGGATATCAGGAGGAAATGAGCAGTACTTC. Amino acids: CATSRAGGISGGNEQYF. Complete variable domain (other parts from reference TRBV15 and TRBJ2-5): DAMVIQNPRYQVTQFGKPVTLSCSQTLNHNVMYWYQQKSSQAPKLLFHYYDKDFNNEADTPDNFQSRRPNTSFCFLDIRSPGLGDTAMYLCATSRAGGISGGNEQYFGPGTRLLVL.